The 26 T cell receptor beta chains listed next were all sequenced from one sample in a study of preoperative IRX-2 immunotherapy in early breast cancer. Regarding treatment: preoperative locoregional IRX-2 cytokine immunotherapy. Measured with immunoSEQ multiplex PCR; TCRdb has only the in-frame clones, and not every one. This sample has some 59,000 clones, with roughly 95% found just once. The biological material was taken from a patient treated with IRX-2 immunotherapy. These receptor sequences come from a human donor with breast cancer.

V gene TRBV2 combines with J gene TRBJ2-4; 10 positions match TRBD2. Unmatched junction bases numbered 2, after V lost 6 bases and J lost 6 bases. In germline, CDR1 is SNHLY, CDR2 FYNNEI. This CDR3 region has 13 residues. The CDR3 DNA sequence: TGTGCCAGCAGCTCTAGCGGGGGAAACATTCAGTACTTC. This translates into CASSSSGGNIQYF.

The J gene is TRBJ1-5, the V gene TRBV7-2, with D uncertain. V dropped 3 bases and J dropped 4 bases, with 13 bases sitting between them. This CDR3 has 15 amino acids. Germline loops: CDR1 SGHTA, CDR2 FQGNSA. The CDR3 coding sequence is TGTGCCAGCAGCTTGTTCCGGACCCCTAATCAGCCCCAGCATTTT. Protein product: CASSLFRTPNQPQHF.

The chain uses TRBV28 and TRBJ2-7; the D is unclear. Trimming shortened V by 4 bases and J by 3 bases, and 7 bases separated the two germline ends. The CDR3 runs to 12 residues. Germline CDR1 and CDR2: MDHEN and SYDVKM. The CDR3 is CASSSHVYEQYF. DNA for the CDR3: TGTGCCAGCAGTTCGCATGTCTACGAGCAGTACTTC.

In DNA form, the CDR3 reads TGTGCCAGCAGCTTATGGGGTCAGACGAACACCGGGGAGCTGTTTTTT. The encoded protein is CASSLWGQTNTGELFF. V gene TRBV7-3 combines with J gene TRBJ2-2; no reliable D call. The CDR3 totals 16 residues. Per germline, CDR1 SGHTA and CDR2 FQGTGA. V lost 2 bases and J 0 bases, leaving 10 bases between the germline ends.

This chain links TRBV5-4 with TRBJ1-6, with D possibly being TRBD1 (5 bases). The CDR3 is 12 amino acids. V was pared by 5 bases and J by 10 bases, with 10 bases between. In germline, CDR1 is SGHNT, CDR2 YYREEE (reference sequence). CDR3 bases: TGTGCCAGCAGTAGGGGAGGGTCACCCCTCCACTTT. Translation: CASSRGGSPLHF.

V usage is TRBV16 and J usage is TRBJ2-7; D is possibly TRBD1 (5 bases). From germline, CDR1 is KGHSY and CDR2 FQNENV. V lost 1 base and J 2 bases, leaving 9 bases between the germline ends. This CDR3 is 14 amino acids long. The CDR3 protein is CASSQWGRTYEQYF. CDR3 nucleotides: TGTGCCAGCAGCCAATGGGGCAGAACCTACGAGCAGTACTTC.

The chain is built from TRBV4-2 and TRBJ1-6, with 7 nucleotides matching TRBD1. CDR1 is LGHNA and CDR2 is YNFKEQ in the germline V gene. V trimming: 1 base; J trimming: 0 bases; junction bases outside the gene matches: 6. The CDR3 spans 18 residues. For the CDR3, the DNA is TGTGCCAGCAGCCAAGGGACAGGCGGCGGCTCCTATAATTCACCCCTCCACTTT. Amino acid sequence: CASSQGTGGGSYNSPLHF.

The chain combines TRBV5-1 with TRBJ1-4; TRBD1 matches at 10 bases. The CDR3 loop spans 15 amino acids. The V and J ends lost 3 bases and 3 bases, in that order; junction bases with no gene match: 2. Germline V gene data show CDR1 as SGHRS and CDR2 as YFSETQ. The CDR3 region has the DNA TGCGCCAGCAGCTCGGACAGGGGGGCTAATGAAAAACTGTTTTTT. Translation gives CASSSDRGANEKLFF.

V gene TRBV2 combines with J gene TRBJ2-7, with 9 nucleotides matching TRBD1. Germline lookup yields CDR1 SNHLY and CDR2 FYNNEI. J was trimmed by 3 bases and V by 2 bases; bases with no gene match: 5. The CDR3 is made up of 15 amino acids. This chain's CDR3 is CASSELTGGVYEQYF. CDR3 nucleotide sequence: TGTGCCAGCAGTGAATTGACAGGGGGTGTCTACGAGCAGTACTTC.

The chain combines TRBV19 with TRBJ1-2; possibly TRBD1 for D (6 bases). Between the trimmed V and J ends, which lost 1 base and 2 bases, there was a span of 11 bases. This CDR3 is built from 15 residues. Germline CDR1 reads LNHDA; CDR2 reads SQIVND (reference sequence). CDR3 sequence: CASSIAAQGNYGYTF. As DNA, the CDR3 is TGTGCCAGTAGTATAGCCGCACAGGGAAACTATGGCTACACCTTC.

The chain links TRBV18 to TRBJ2-7; no reliable D call. The CDR3 runs 13 residues. CDR1 is KGHSH and CDR2 is LQKENI in the germline V gene. Trimming cost V 7 bases and J 2 bases, with 12 bases left between them. In DNA form, the CDR3 reads TGTGCCAGCTTCCGGACGGCCGCCTACGAGCAGTACTTC. This gives the protein CASFRTAAYEQYF.

This chain connects TRBV5-1 to TRBJ2-2; 7 bases line up with TRBD1. The CDR3 runs 15 residues. CDR1 SGHRS and CDR2 YFSETQ come from the germline V gene. The V and J ends lost 0 bases and 4 bases, in that order; junction bases with no gene match: 3. The CDR3 bases are TGCGCCAGCAGCTTGGAGACAGGGATCACCGGGGAGCTGTTTTTT. Amino acid sequence: CASSLETGITGELFF.

This clone has only one observation. The chain links TRBV7-9 to TRBJ2-7, with D perhaps TRBD2 (6 bases). The CDR3 is made up of 14 amino acids. The V gene lost 5 bases and the J gene lost 3 bases, with 14 bases spanning the gap. Germline V lookup: CDR1 SEHNR, CDR2 FQNEAQ (reference sequence). CDR3 protein: CASSPSREIYEQYF. CDR3 DNA sequence: TGTGCCAGCAGCCCGAGCCGGGAGATCTACGAGCAGTACTTC.

This clone appeared once. The chain employs TRBV7-3 and TRBJ2-3; 12 nucleotides line up with TRBD2. The CDR3 spans 20 residues. J was trimmed by 5 bases and V by 1 base; bases with no gene match: 16. Germline assignment: CDR1 SGHTA and CDR2 FQGTGA. The CDR3 sequence is CASSLKRGLAGSQKGDTQYF. In DNA, the CDR3 is TGTGCCAGCAGCTTAAAGCGGGGACTAGCGGGTTCCCAGAAGGGAGATACGCAGTATTTT.

This chain connects TRBV5-6 to TRBJ1-1; TRBD1 is a possible D gene (5 bases). The germline CDR1 and CDR2 sequences are SGHDT and YYEEEE. V lost 0 bases and J 1 base, leaving 16 bases between the germline ends. There are 17 residues in the CDR3. The CDR3 region is CASSLVGGTIKNTEAFF. CDR3 sequence (DNA): TGTGCCAGCAGCTTGGTGGGGGGGACCATCAAGAACACTGAAGCTTTCTTT.

This sequence joins TRBV5-4 and TRBJ1-6, with TRBD1 matching over 7 bases. With V trimmed by 4 bases and J by 7 bases, 8 bases remained unmatched. CDR1 and CDR2 (germline): SGHNT, YYREEE (reference sequence). CDR3 length: 15 residues. CDR3 nucleotides: TGTGCCAGCAGCAGGGGCGGGACAGCCAATTCACCCCTCCACTTT. The encoded protein is CASSRGGTANSPLHF. The full variable domain, rest sourced from reference TRBV5-4 and TRBJ1-6, is ETGVTQSPTHLIKTRGQQVTLRCSSQSGHNTVSWYQQALGQGPQFIFQYYREEENGRGNFPPRFSGLQFPNYSSELNVNALELDDSALYLCASSRGGTANSPLHFGNGTRLTVT.

The chain recombines TRBV7-6 with TRBJ2-1; 8 nucleotides match TRBD1. J gave up 4 bases and V 5 bases, and 13 bases lay outside the gene matches. CDR1 SGHVS and CDR2 FNYEAQ come from the germline V gene. This CDR3 region has 17 residues. The CDR3 here is CASSLDRYGTGYNEQFF. The CDR3 bases are TGTGCCAGCAGCCTCGATCGTTACGGGACAGGATACAATGAGCAGTTCTTC.

Here the CDR3 DNA reads TGTGCCAGCTCCCCAGGGGCTTCTGGAAACACCATATATTTT. This sequence encodes CASSPGASGNTIYF. The chain links TRBV18 to TRBJ1-3; D is possibly TRBD1 (6 bases). Looked up from germline, CDR1 is KGHSH and CDR2 is LQKENI. CDR3 length equals 14 residues. V was clipped by 6 bases and J by 1 base, with 10 bases between them.

The chain is built from TRBV7-3 and TRBJ2-1, with a possible D match to TRBD2 (6 bases). There are 15 residues in the CDR3. Deletions cut 1 base from V and 1 base from J, with 8 bases between. Germline V gives CDR1 SGHTA, CDR2 FQGTGA. The CDR3 here is CASSLIAGSYNEQFF. In nucleotides, the CDR3 is TGTGCCAGCAGCTTAATTGCGGGATCCTACAATGAGCAGTTCTTC. Full variable domain (outside the CDR3, taken from reference TRBV7-3 and TRBJ2-1): GAGVSQTPSNKVTEKGKYVELRCDPISGHTALYWYRQSLGQGPEFLIYFQGTGAADDSGLPNDRFFAVRPEGSVSTLKIQRTERGDSAVYLCASSLIAGSYNEQFFGPGTRLTVL.

The gene calls are TRBV2 and TRBJ2-5, with D hard to call. This CDR3 comprises 14 residues. Trimming shortened V by 1 base and J by 5 bases, and 11 bases separated the two germline ends. The germline V gene has CDR1 SNHLY and CDR2 FYNNEI. DNA of the CDR3: TGTGCCAGCAGTGAAGGGGGTAGATCGGAGACCCAGTACTTC. Translated: CASSEGGRSETQYF.

The chain recombines TRBV28 with TRBJ1-5; 7 nucleotides match TRBD1. The CDR3 covers 16 residues. Germline V lookup: CDR1 MDHEN, CDR2 SYDVKM. The junction had 9 bases not matched to a gene; V was cut back by 4 bases and J by 3 bases. This CDR3 is CASSSRQGKFNQPQHF. The CDR3 DNA reads TGTGCCAGCAGTTCGCGACAGGGAAAATTCAATCAGCCCCAGCATTTT.

The chain is built from TRBV6-5 and TRBJ2-7; 14 positions match TRBD2. Losses at the gene ends were 3 bases for V and 3 bases for J; bases not matched to a gene: 1. CDR3 length equals 15 residues. Germline CDR1 is MNHEY and CDR2 is SVGAGI. The CDR3 protein is CASSYGTSGGYEQYF. The CDR3 nucleotides read TGTGCCAGCAGTTATGGGACTAGCGGGGGCTACGAGCAGTACTTC.

The chain has TRBV18 and TRBJ2-6; 12 bases are shared with TRBD2. Germline V gene lookup returns CDR1 KGHSH and CDR2 LQKENI. The CDR3 has 19 amino acids. With V trimmed by 3 bases and J by 1 base, 7 bases remained unmatched. The CDR3 spells CASSPGLAGTPSGANVLTF. DNA for the CDR3: TGTGCCAGCTCACCGGGACTAGCGGGCACCCCATCTGGGGCCAACGTCCTGACTTTC.

The V call is TRBV7-2, the J call TRBJ1-4, with a possible D match to TRBD1 (5 bases). The CDR3 has 15 amino acids. In germline, CDR1 is SGHTA, CDR2 FQGNSA. The germline V and J ends were trimmed by 4 bases and 7 bases, with 16 bases remaining between them. The CDR3 spells CASSSQGTGGEKLFF. The CDR3 DNA follows: TGTGCCAGCAGCTCCCAGGGAACAGGCGGTGAAAAACTGTTTTTT. Full variable domain (remainder filled in from reference TRBV7-2 and TRBJ1-4): GAGVSQSPSNKVTEKGKDVELRCDPISGHTALYWYRQSLGQGLEFLIYFQGNSAPDKSGLPSDRFSAERTGGSVSTLTIQRTQQEDSAVYLCASSSQGTGGEKLFFGSGTQLSVL.

This clone was seen once. V is TRBV5-1 and J is TRBJ1-5; D not resolved. The germline V and J ends were trimmed by 3 bases and 0 bases, with 13 bases remaining between them. This CDR3 has 16 residues. The germline V gene has CDR1 SGHRS and CDR2 YFSETQ. CDR3 DNA: TGCGCCAGCAGCTCGAGGAGCTCTCCTAGCAATCAGCCCCAGCATTTT. It translates to CASSSRSSPSNQPQHF.

The gene calls are TRBV9 and TRBJ1-2, with no clear D. The CDR3 is 12 residues long. V gave up 3 bases and J gave up 2 bases, with 5 bases separating them. The germline gives CDR1 SGDLS, CDR2 YYNGEE. The CDR3 DNA sequence: TGTGCCAGCAGCGCCCGGAACTATGGCTACACCTTC. This codes for CASSARNYGYTF.